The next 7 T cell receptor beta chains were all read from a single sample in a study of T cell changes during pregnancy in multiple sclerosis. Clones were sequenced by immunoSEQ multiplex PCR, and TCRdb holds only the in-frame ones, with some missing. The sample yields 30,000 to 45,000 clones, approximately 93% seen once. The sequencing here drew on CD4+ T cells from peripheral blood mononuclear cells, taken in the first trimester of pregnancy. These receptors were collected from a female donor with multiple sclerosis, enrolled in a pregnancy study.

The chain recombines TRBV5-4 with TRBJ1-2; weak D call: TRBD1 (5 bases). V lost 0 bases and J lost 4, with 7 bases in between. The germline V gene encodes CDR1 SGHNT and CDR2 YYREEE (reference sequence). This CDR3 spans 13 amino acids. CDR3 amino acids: CASSLDRFYGYTF. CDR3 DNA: TGTGCCAGCAGCTTGGACAGGTTCTATGGCTACACCTTC. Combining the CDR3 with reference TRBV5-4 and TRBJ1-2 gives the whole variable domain ETGVTQSPTHLIKTRGQQVTLRCSSQSGHNTVSWYQQALGQGPQFIFQYYREEENGRGNFPPRFSGLQFPNYSSELNVNALELDDSALYLCASSLDRFYGYTFGSGTRLTVV.

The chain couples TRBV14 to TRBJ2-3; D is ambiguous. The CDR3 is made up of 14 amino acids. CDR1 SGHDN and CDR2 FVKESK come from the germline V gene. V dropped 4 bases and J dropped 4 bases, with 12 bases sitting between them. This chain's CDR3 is CASSPRYRSDTQYF. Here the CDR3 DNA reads TGTGCCAGCAGCCCCCGCTATCGATCAGATACGCAGTATTTT. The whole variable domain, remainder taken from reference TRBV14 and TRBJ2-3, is EAGVTQFPSHSVIEKGQTVTLRCDPISGHDNLYWYRRVMGKEIKFLLHFVKESKQDESGMPNNRFLAERTGGTYSTLKVQPAELEDSGVYFCASSPRYRSDTQYFGPGTRLTVL.

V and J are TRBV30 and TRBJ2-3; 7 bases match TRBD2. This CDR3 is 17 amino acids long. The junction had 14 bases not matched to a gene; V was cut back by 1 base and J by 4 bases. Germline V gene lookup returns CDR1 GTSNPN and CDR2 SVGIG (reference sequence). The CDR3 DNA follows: TGTGCCTGGAGTGAGATAAGCGGGGTCGGAGGCGCAGATACGCAGTATTTT. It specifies CAWSEISGVGGADTQYF.

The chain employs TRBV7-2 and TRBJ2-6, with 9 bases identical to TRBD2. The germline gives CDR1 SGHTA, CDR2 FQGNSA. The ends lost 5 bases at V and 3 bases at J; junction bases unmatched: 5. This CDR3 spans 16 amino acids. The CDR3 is CASSVSGGSGANVLTF. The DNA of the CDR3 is TGTGCCAGCAGCGTTAGCGGGGGAAGTGGGGCCAACGTCCTGACTTTC. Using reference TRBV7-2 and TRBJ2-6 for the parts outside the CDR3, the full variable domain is GAGVSQSPSNKVTEKGKDVELRCDPISGHTALYWYRQSLGQGLEFLIYFQGNSAPDKSGLPSDRFSAERTGGSVSTLTIQRTQQEDSAVYLCASSVSGGSGANVLTFGAGSRLTVL.

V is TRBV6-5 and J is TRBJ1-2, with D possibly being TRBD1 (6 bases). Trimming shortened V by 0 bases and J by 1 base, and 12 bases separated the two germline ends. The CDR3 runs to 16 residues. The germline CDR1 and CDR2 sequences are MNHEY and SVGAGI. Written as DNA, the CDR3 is TGTGCCAGCAGTTACTCGAGGGACACTTTTAACTATGGCTACACCTTC. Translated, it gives CASSYSRDTFNYGYTF.

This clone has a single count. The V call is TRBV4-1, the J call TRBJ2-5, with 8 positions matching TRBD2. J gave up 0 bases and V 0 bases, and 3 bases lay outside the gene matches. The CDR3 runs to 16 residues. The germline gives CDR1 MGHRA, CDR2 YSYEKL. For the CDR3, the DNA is TGCGCCAGCAGCCAAGATCAGCGGGGGTACCAAGAGACCCAGTACTTC. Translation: CASSQDQRGYQETQYF.

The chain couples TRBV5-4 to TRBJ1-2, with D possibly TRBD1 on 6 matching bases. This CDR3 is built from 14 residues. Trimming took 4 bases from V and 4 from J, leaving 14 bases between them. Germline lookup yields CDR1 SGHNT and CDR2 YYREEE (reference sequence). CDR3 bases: TGTGCCAGCAGCCCCAAGACAGGAATCTATGGCTACACCTTC. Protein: CASSPKTGIYGYTF.